The entry below gives a single T cell receptor (beta chain) sequence along with its context. The sample belongs to a study of blood T cell repertoires in COVID-19. Across the study: Collection of acute and convalescent COVID-19 samples took place in the United States, Italy and Spain. In each case, the material was cDNA or gDNA derived from T cells, B-cell-depleted T cells, or PBMCs.

The authors' processing: Reference gene primers were amplified, and this amplification served to estimate nucleated cell counts. Profiling relied on immunoSEQ multiplex PCR, and the TCRdb table lists in-frame clones only, not all of them. Clonal size and the V and J genes are those of that table, whereas D and trimming came from the DNA. The sample lists more than 200,000 clones; 65% to 90% were seen once. Sequencing used peripheral blood. The receptor comes from a man aged 25 to 40 with active or convalescent COVID-19.

The CDR3 DNA sequence: TGTGCCAATATAACAGGGGGTGAAAAGGGGCGCTCTGGAAACACCATATATTTT. Its translation: CANITGGEKGRSGNTIYF. This chain links TRBV21-1 with TRBJ1-3; the table assigns TRBD1, which was not confirmed against the DNA. TRBV21-1 is deemed a pseudogene. The CDR3 covers 18 residues.